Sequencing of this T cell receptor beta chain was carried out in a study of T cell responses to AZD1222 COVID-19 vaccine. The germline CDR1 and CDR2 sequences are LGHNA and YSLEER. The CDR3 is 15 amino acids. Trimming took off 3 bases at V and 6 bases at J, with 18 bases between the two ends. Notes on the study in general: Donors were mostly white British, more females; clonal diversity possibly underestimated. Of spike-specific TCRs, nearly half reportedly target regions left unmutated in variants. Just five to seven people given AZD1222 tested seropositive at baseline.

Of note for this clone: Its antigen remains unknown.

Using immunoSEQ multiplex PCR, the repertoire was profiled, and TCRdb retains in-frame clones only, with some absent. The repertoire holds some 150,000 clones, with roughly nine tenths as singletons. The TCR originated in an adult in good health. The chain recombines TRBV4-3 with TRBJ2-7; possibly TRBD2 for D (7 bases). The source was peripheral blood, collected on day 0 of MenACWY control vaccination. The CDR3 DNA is TGCGCCAGCAGCCACCCGGGGGGCGGACCGTCCGAGCAGTACTTC. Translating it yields CASSHPGGGPSEQYF.